This T cell receptor beta chain is drawn from a study of cytomegalovirus exposure and HLA in healthy donors (dated by TCRdb to 2016 to 2017). For the study in its entirety: An earlier analysis of several hundred of the donors reported roughly 300 Gb of sequence data and 117 million unique TCR beta sequences obtained from some 200 million T cells. The study was designed to test whether signatures of past pathogen exposure could be identified by cataloging public T cell receptors. Donor age, sex, ethnicity and CMV serostatus were compiled together with the repertoire data. A handful of DR-DQ haplotypes were handled as single units for association and clustering because linkage in the cohort was strong. Typing coverage varied by locus: roughly 629-640 donors for A, B, C, DRB1 and DQB1; more than 500 for DQA1; more than 600 for DPA1; 450 to 480 for DPB1. Both class I and class II loci were covered by HLA typing, at four-digit resolution. The T cell repertoires of several hundred subjects were profiled by immunosequencing and related to cytomegalovirus serostatus. To predict cytomegalovirus infection status, the study brought together high-throughput TCR immunosequencing, statistical association of individual TCRs with disease status, and machine learning. Rather than using new phenotypic data, the later analysis identified candidate immune exposures from TCR beta sequences and from how often those sequences occurred across donors. Of the approximately 400 genotyped donors, over 70% fell in the genetic ancestry cluster associated with self-reported Caucasian donors. An earlier analysis of a few hundred of the donors applied high-throughput TCR beta sequencing to assess whether each TCR beta V gene segment acted as functional or pseudogenic. All discovery cohort repertoires had been generated using a single sequencing platform. In a later genetic analysis, genome-wide SNP genotypes for about 60% of the 666 donors were used, and that subset was treated as a discovery cohort. Among about 360 genotyped donors of the cohort, an average of roughly 240,000 unique TCR beta nucleotide sequences were sequenced per donor, approximately 20% of them non-productive. Besides the first cohort of approximately 710 subjects, a separate validation cohort made up of 120 different subjects was used. Approximately 310 gigabases of sequencing data and 70 million to 85 million unique TCR sequences were included in an early release covering 550 to 800 HLA-typed donors. In a later analysis, previously published TCR beta repertoires from 550 to 700 donors were re-analyzed and high-resolution HLA genotyping was added so that TCR occurrence patterns could be studied. General study outcomes and caveats: This cohort had only TCR beta chains sequenced, and the lack of alpha or paired-chain data limited which features could be detected. The only immune exposure information available for the cohort was CMV serostatus. Because some donors lacked HLA typing at each locus, the association tests relied only on the typed subset. In a later analysis, TCR association rates were found to vary across HLA loci, with the most associated TCRs seen for DRB1 alleles and the fewest for HLA-C alleles. A further reported finding was that TCR beta sequences accurately predicted the HLA-A and HLA-B alleles for most subjects in the first cohort. A few of the identified cytomegalovirus-associated TCR beta chains were confirmed in vitro to be specific for cytomegalovirus antigens. While some public TCRs were present in many individuals, most TCR sequences turned up only very rarely across donors. At a false discovery rate of 0.05, a later analysis linked 15,000 to 20,000 TCR beta sequences to specific HLA alleles. An association between a missense DCLRE1C variant and V-gene and J-gene trimming of TCR beta chains was found in a later genetic analysis and replicated in an independent cohort. In a later genetic analysis, fewer N-insertions in productive TCRs were reported among donors in an Asian-associated ancestry cluster than the 666-donor mean. It was suggested by the authors that the approach could potentially be generalized to other disease states and immunological phenotypes. The earlier analysis of approximately 590 of the donors excluded over 15 rarely observed V segments, including chromosome 9 orphons, because counts were too low. The classifier was reported to diagnose cytomegalovirus status with high specificity and sensitivity in both the original cohort and the validation cohort. Some IMGT-functional V segments, including TRBV6-2 and TRBV6-3, could not be distinguished by the 87-base-pair reads and were therefore excluded. Roughly uniform sequencing depth across donors was assumed in presence/absence analyses, although this assumption may not hold. In a later analysis, HLA-associated TCR beta chains showed more clonal expansion and lower generation probabilities than non-associated chains that were equally common. Correlated functional status among segregating V segments might be attributable to linkage disequilibrium, but an unknown experimental factor could not be ruled out. Assigning TCR associations to individual alleles was difficult when HLA alleles, especially DR and DQ, strongly co-occurred. A later analysis reported that several top co-occurrence clusters appeared linked to parvovirus B19, influenza, CMV and Epstein-Barr virus. Broadly in line with IMGT annotations, most TCR beta V segments showed up in productive rearrangements about 87% or about 30% of the time in an earlier analysis of approximately 640 of the donors. A cluster of highly shared sequence variants was judged likely to represent a technical artifact of the sequencing pipeline. In a later analysis, most CMV-associated TCR beta chains were found to appear HLA-restricted, with HLA associations seemingly driven largely by CMV exposure. The study listed 164 TCR beta chains as associated with cytomegalovirus.

CDR1 MNHEY and CDR2 SVGAGI are derived from the germline V gene. The CDR3 runs 12 amino acids, cysteine and phenylalanine included. Left in the record is the CDR3 DNA by itself, 36 bases read in frame from the first base. V loses 7 bases of germline sequence and J loses 7 bases, and the interval between the two ends is 13 bases. Note on this clone: The clone's antigen remains unknown. No qualities accompany the bases; no much larger clone lies one base away.

The cohort was made up of under 800 healthy bone marrow donors. Cohort members were all nominally healthy when sampled, although unrecorded immune exposures were likely present. The donor tested CMV seropositive, placing the donor among the approximately 290 seropositive members of the cohort. A peripheral blood sample was collected from each donor, and TCR beta sequencing was performed on peripheral blood mononuclear cells. The Qiagen DNeasy Blood Extraction Kit was used to extract genomic DNA from the blood cell samples. Library method: the immunoSEQ multiplex PCR assay. The multiplex PCR relied on a mix of 60 forward primers for TCR Vbeta segments and 13 reverse primers for TCR Jbeta segments. A multiplex PCR assay on genomic DNA amplified the CDR3 region of rearranged TCR beta genes. On the Illumina HiSeq System, the amplified TCR beta libraries were sequenced as 87-base-pair reads. Processing in the source paper ran as follows. Across the 666 repertoires, a later analysis counted 60 million to 90 million unique TCR beta chains, roughly 11 million of which were shared by at least two donors. A nearest-neighbor algorithm error-corrected the raw reads and collapsed the reads into unique sequences, merging closely related sequences to remove PCR and sequencing errors. V, D and J gene segments were assigned by aligning CDR3 sequences to IMGT reference sequences. Each retained sequence needed at least a six-nucleotide match to both a V gene segment and a J gene segment. A rearrangement counted as productive if the CDR3 had no stop codons and remained in frame with V and J, and every other rearrangement counted as non-productive. CDR3 was defined according to IMGT convention as the region running from the second conserved V-encoded cysteine to the conserved J-encoded phenylalanine. In an earlier analysis of some 550 of the donors, sequences lacking an unambiguous match to a single V gene segment were excluded. In an earlier analysis of some 590 of the donors, a V segment was called functional when productive rearrangements were above 56.7%, and segregating when the standard deviation between donors exceeded 5%. A statistical classification framework was developed to diagnose cytomegalovirus status using the catalog of TCR beta chain sequences. In a later analysis, TCR nucleotide sequences were compared against IMGT/GENE-DB human TR gene sequences so that V and J genes could be assigned. A later analysis assigned CDR3 sequences and most-parsimonious VDJ recombination scenarios with the TCRdist pipeline. A later analysis defined each TCR beta chain by its CDR3 amino acid sequence plus V-gene family, and excluded reads lacking a unique V-gene family. As a way to deal with suspected cross-contamination and a sequencing artifact, a later analysis dropped under 600 nucleotide sequences that were highly shared and had low generation probability. A later analysis calculated a clonal expansion index for each public chain from normalized within-repertoire ranks of inferred template counts. In a later analysis, generation probabilities were computed with a VDJ recombination model fitted to out-of-frame rearrangements, and the resulting probabilities were checked against IGoR. A later analysis scored TCR-TCR, TCR-HLA and TCR-CMV co-occurrence with hypergeometric tests, applying a repertoire-size bias correction to TCR pairs. False discovery rates were estimated in a later analysis by permuting HLA or CMV assignments 20 times. In a later analysis, co-occurring TCRs were grouped with DBSCAN, and TCRdist sequence similarity was added when clustering was performed within HLA-allele-positive subsets. Repertoires with fewer than 30,000 or more than 120,000 public chains, plus five repertoires with anomalous nucleotide sharing, were excluded from co-occurrence clustering. TCRdb carries this immuneACCESS record with in-frame sequences only. Its versions omit some clonotypes, under half of them owing to an unresolved V gene in the studies checked, with the rest unexplained. V and J calls and clone size are given by that table; D and trimming were obtained from the DNA. The sample has about 170,000 clones on record, roughly four fifths of them singletons. The ten largest clones add up to 3% of the sample.

The sequence joins TRBV6-5 to TRBJ1-2; tentative D gene TRBD1, with 6 bases matching. The source of this sequence is a woman aged 45-60 years in good health and CMV-seropositive. Source material: PBMCs. The CDR3 has the sequence CASTTQGRGYTF. At the DNA level, the sequence is TGTGCCAGCACCACACAGGGTCGTGGCTACACCTTC.